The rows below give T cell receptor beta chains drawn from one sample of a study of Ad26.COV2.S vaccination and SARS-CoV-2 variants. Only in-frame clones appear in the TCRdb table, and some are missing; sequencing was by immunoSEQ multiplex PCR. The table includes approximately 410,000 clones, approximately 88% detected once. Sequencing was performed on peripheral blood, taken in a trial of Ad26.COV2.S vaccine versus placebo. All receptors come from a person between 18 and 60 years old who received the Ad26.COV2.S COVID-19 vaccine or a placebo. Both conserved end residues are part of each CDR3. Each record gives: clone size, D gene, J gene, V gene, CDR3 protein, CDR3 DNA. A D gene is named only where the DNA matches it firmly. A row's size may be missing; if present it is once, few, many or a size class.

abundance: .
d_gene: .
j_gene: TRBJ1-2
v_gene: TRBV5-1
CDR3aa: CASSLLLRAPNYGYTF
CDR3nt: TGCGCCAGCAGCCTACTCCTCCGGGCCCCTAACTATGGCTACACCTTC

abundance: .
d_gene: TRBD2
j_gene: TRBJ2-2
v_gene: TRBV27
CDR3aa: CASSGLAGALGIGELFF
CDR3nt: TGTGCCAGCAGCGGTCTAGCGGGGGCGCTTGGGATCGGGGAGCTGTTTTTT

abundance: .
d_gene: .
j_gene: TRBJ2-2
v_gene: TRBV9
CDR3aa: CASSSSPASSNTGELFF
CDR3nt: TGTGCCAGCAGCTCAAGCCCGGCTTCATCGAACACCGGGGAGCTGTTTTTT

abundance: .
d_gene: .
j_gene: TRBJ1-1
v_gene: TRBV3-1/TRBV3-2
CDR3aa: CARRDAAGAFF
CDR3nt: TGTGCCAGAAGGGACGCGGCCGGGGCTTTCTTT

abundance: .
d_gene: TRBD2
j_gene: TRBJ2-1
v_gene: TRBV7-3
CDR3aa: CASSFGTSGGHNEQFF
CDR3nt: TGTGCCAGCAGCTTCGGGACTAGCGGGGGGCACAATGAGCAGTTCTTC

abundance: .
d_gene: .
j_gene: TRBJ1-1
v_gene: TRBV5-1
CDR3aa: CASSPPGGGTNTEAFF
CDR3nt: TGCGCCAGCAGCCCCCCGGGGGGAGGTACGAACACTGAAGCTTTCTTT

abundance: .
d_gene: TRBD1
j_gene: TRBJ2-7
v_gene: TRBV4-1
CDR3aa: CASSQVGTGGKYEQYF
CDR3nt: TGCGCCAGCAGCCAAGTAGGGACAGGGGGCAAGTACGAGCAGTACTTC

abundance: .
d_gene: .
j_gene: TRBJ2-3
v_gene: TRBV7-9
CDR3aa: CASSLGRGPDTQYF
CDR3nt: TGTGCCAGCAGCTTAGGTAGGGGTCCAGATACGCAGTATTTT

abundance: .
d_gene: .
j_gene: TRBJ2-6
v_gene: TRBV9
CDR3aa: CASSVARADNAESSGANVLTF
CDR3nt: TGTGCCAGCAGCGTAGCGAGGGCAGATAACGCAGAGAGCTCTGGGGCCAACGTCCTGACTTTC

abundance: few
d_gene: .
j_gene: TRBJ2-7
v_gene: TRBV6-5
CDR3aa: CASSYAYRDYEQYF
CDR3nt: TGTGCCAGCAGTTACGCTTACCGGGACTACGAGCAGTACTTC

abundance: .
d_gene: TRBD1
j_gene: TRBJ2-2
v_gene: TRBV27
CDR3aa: CASSLWHRGLAGELFF
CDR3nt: TGTGCCAGCAGTTTATGGCACAGGGGGCTGGCCGGGGAGCTGTTTTTT

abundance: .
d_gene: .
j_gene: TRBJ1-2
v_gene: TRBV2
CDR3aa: CASSEGTDPPYGYTF
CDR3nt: TGTGCCAGCAGTGAAGGGACGGATCCGCCTTATGGCTACACCTTC

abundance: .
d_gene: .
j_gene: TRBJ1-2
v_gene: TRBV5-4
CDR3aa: CASSKAGTDNYGYTF
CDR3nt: TGTGCCAGCTCCAAAGCCGGGACTGATAACTATGGCTACACCTTC

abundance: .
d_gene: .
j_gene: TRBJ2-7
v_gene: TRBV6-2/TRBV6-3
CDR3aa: CASSYTRLEQYF
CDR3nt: TGTGCCAGCAGTTACACCCGCCTCGAGCAGTACTTC

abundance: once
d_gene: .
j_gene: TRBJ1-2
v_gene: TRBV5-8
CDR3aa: CASSLYFGRRDANGYTF
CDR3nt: TGTGCCAGCAGCTTATACTTTGGGCGACGGGACGCGAATGGCTACACCTTC

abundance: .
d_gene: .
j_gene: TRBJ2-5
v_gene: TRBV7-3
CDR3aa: CASSSPGSLTQYF
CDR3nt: TGTGCCAGCAGCTCCCCAGGTTCCCTGACCCAGTACTTC

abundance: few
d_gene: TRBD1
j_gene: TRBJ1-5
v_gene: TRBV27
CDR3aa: CASSLMKTGRGYSNQPQHF
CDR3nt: TGTGCCAGCAGTTTAATGAAGACAGGGAGAGGCTATAGCAATCAGCCCCAGCATTTT

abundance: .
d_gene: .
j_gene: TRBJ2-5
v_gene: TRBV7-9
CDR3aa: CASSLMAGSQETQYF
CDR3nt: TGTGCCAGCAGCTTAATGGCAGGGTCACAAGAGACCCAGTACTTC

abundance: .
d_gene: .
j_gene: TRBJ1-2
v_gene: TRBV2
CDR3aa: CASSVGPLTYGYTF
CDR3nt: TGTGCCAGCAGTGTTGGTCCACTGACCTATGGCTACACCTTC

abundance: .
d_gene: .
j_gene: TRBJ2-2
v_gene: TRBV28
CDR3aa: CASSLPNTGELFF
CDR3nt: TGTGCCAGCAGTTTACCAAACACCGGGGAGCTGTTTTTT

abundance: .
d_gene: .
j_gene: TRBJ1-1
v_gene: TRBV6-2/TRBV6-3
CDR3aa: CASSYYRVNTEAFF
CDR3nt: TGTGCCAGCAGTTATTACAGAGTAAACACTGAAGCTTTCTTT

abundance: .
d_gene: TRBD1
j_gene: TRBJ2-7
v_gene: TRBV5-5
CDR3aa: CASSRGTAYEQYF
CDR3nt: TGTGCCAGCAGCCGTGGGACAGCGTACGAGCAGTACTTC

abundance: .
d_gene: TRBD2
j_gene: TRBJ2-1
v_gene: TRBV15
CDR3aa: CATSRNIAGGPNEQFF
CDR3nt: TGTGCCACCAGCAGAAATATAGCGGGGGGTCCCAATGAGCAGTTCTTC

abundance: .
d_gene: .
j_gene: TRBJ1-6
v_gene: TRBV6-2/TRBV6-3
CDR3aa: CASSDDSYNSPLHF
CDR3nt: TGTGCCAGCAGTGACGACAGTTATAATTCACCCCTCCACTTT

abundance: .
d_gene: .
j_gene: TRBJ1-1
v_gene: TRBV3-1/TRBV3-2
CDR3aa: CASSRSDTSNTEAFF
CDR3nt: TGTGCCAGCAGCCGATCCGACACTTCGAACACTGAAGCTTTCTTT

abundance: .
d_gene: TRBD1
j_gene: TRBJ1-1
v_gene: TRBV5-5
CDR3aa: CASSLTGGPSTEAFF
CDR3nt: TGTGCCAGCAGCTTGACAGGGGGCCCGAGCACTGAAGCTTTCTTT

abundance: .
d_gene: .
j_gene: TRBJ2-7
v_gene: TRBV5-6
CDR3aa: CASNSLRGYGEQYF
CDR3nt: TGTGCCAGCAATTCCTTACGGGGGTACGGCGAGCAGTACTTC

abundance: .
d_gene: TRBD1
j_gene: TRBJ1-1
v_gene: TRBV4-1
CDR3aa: CASSQVQGVNTEAFF
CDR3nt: TGCGCCAGCAGCCAGGTACAGGGGGTGAACACTGAAGCTTTCTTT

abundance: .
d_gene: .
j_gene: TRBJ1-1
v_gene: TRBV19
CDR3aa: CASRGVRRTEAFF
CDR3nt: TGTGCCAGTAGAGGGGTACGTAGGACTGAAGCTTTCTTT

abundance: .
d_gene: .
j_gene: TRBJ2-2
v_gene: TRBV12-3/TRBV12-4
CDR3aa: CASGAWGTGELFF
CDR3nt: TGTGCCAGCGGGGCTTGGGGCACCGGGGAGCTGTTTTTT

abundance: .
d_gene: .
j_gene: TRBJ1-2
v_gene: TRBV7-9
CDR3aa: CASSEMAITGYTF
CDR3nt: TGTGCCAGCAGCGAAATGGCTATAACCGGCTACACCTTC

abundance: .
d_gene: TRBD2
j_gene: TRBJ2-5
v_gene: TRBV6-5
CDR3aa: CASSSILAGMETQYF
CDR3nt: TGTGCCAGCAGTTCCATACTAGCGGGGATGGAGACCCAGTACTTC

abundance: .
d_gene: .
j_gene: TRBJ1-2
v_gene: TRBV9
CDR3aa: CASSPAGLLYGYTF
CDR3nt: TGTGCCAGCAGCCCGGCAGGTCTCCTCTATGGCTACACCTTC

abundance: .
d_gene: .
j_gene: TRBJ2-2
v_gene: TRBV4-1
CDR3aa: CASSLSSGGELFF
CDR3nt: TGCGCCAGCAGCCTGAGCTCCGGAGGGGAGCTGTTTTTT

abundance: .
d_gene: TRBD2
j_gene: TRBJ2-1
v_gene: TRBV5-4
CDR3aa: CASSFRSGGYNEQFF
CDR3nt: TGTGCCAGCAGCTTCCGTAGCGGGGGGTACAATGAGCAGTTCTTC

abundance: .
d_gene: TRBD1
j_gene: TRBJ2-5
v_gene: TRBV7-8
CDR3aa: CASSLPDRGSEETQYF
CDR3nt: TGTGCCAGCAGCCTCCCAGACAGGGGGAGCGAAGAGACCCAGTACTTC

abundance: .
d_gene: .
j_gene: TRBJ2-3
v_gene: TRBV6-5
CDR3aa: CASRPGLTADTQYF
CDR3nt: TGTGCCAGCAGGCCCGGCCTCACGGCAGATACGCAGTATTTT

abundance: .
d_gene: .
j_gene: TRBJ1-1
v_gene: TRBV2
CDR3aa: CASSEGGATEAFF
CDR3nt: TGTGCCAGCAGTGAGGGGGGGGCAACTGAAGCTTTCTTT

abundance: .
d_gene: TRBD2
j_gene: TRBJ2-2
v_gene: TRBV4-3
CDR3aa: CASSLYSGGASTGELFF
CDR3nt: TGCGCCAGCAGCCTCTATAGCGGGGGGGCGTCCACCGGGGAGCTGTTTTTT

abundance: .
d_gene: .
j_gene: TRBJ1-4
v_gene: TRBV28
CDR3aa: CASSNGRRETNEKLFF
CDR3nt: TGTGCCAGCAGTAACGGGAGGCGGGAAACTAATGAAAAACTGTTTTTT

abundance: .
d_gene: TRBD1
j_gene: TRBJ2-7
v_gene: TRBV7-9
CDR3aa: CASSHRDRVYEQYF
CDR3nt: TGTGCCAGCAGCCACCGGGACAGGGTCTACGAGCAGTACTTC

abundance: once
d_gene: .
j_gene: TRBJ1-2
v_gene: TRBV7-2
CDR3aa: CASSLDRVSGYTF
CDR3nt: TGTGCCAGCAGCTTAGACAGGGTATCAGGCTACACCTTC

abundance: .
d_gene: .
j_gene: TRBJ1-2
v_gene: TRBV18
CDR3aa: CASSPSGTSYSPSKGDGYTF
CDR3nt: TGTGCCAGCTCACCATCTGGGACGTCCTATAGCCCCTCTAAGGGGGATGGCTACACCTTC

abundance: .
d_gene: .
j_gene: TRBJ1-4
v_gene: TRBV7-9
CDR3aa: CASSLQSMGSNEKLFF
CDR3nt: TGTGCCAGCAGCTTACAGTCAATGGGGAGTAATGAAAAACTGTTTTTT

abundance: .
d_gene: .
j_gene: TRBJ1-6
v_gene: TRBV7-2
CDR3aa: CASSFRGFQNSPLHF
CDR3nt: TGTGCCAGCAGCTTTAGGGGGTTCCAAAATTCACCCCTCCACTTT

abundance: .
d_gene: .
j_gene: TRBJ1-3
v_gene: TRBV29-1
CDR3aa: CSVVNRSGNTIYF
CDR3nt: TGCAGCGTTGTCAACAGATCTGGAAACACCATATATTTT

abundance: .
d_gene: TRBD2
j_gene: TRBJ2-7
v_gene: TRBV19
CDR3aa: CASSPGRVSYEQYF
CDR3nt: TGTGCCAGTAGTCCGGGGAGGGTCTCCTACGAGCAGTACTTC

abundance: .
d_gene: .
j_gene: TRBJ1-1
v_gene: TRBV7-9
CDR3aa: CASSPRGSEAFF
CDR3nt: TGTGCCAGCAGCCCAAGGGGGTCTGAAGCTTTCTTT